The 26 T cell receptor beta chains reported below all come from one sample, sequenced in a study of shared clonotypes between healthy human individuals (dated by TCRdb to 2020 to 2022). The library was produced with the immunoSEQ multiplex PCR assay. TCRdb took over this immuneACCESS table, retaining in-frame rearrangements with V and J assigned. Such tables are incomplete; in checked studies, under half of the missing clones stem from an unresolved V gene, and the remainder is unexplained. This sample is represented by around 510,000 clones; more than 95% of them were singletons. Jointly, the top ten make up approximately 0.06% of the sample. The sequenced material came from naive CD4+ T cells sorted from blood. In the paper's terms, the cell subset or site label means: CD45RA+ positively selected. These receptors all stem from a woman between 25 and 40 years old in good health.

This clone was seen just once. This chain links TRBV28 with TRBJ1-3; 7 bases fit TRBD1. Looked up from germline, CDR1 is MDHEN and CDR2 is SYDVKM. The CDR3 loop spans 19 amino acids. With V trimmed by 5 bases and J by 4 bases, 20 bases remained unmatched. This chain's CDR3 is CASSPNQGGQLPPGNTIYF. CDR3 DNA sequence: TGTGCCAGCAGTCCAAACCAGGGGGGACAGCTTCCTCCGGGAAACACCATATATTTT.

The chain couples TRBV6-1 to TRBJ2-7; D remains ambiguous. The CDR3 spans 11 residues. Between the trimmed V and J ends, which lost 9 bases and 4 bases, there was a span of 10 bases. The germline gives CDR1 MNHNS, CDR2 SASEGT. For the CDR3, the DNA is TGTGCCAGTGTTCTTATGTACGAGCAGTACTTC. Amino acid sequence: CASVLMYEQYF.

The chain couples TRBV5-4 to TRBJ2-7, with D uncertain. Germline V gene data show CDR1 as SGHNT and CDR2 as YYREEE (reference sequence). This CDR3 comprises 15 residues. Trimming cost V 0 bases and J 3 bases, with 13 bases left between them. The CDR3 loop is CASSLAFVRNYEQYF. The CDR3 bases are TGTGCCAGCAGCTTGGCCTTCGTCAGAAACTACGAGCAGTACTTC.

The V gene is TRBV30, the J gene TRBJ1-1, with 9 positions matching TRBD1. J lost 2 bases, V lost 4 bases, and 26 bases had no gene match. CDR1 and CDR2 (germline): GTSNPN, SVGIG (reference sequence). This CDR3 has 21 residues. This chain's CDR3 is CAWKNGGTLWGQGSPNTEAFF. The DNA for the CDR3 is TGTGCCTGGAAAAATGGCGGAACATTGTGGGGACAGGGTTCCCCCAACACTGAAGCTTTCTTT.

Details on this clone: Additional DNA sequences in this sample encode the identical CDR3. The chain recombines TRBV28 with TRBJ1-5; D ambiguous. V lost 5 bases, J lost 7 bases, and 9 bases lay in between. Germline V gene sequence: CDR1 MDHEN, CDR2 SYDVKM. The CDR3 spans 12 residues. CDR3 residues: CASSPPGQPQHF. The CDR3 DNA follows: TGTGCCAGCAGTCCCCCGGGGCAGCCCCAGCATTTT.

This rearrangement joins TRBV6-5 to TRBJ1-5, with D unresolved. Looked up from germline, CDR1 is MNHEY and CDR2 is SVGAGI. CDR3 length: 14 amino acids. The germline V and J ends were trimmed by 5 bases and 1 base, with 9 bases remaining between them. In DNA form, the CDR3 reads TGTGCCAGCAGTATTGGGGTGAGCAATCAGCCCCAGCATTTT. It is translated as CASSIGVSNQPQHF.

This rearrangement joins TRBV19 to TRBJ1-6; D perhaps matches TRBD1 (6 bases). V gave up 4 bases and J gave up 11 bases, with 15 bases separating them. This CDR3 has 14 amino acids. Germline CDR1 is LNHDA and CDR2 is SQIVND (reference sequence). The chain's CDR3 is CASSNSTGWTPLHF. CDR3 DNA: TGTGCCAGTAGTAACTCGACAGGTTGGACACCCCTCCACTTT. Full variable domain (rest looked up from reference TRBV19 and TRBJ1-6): DGGITQSPKYLFRKEGQNVTLSCEQNLNHDAMYWYRQDPGQGLRLIYYSQIVNDFQKGDIAEGYSVSREKKESFPLTVTSAQKNPTAFYLCASSNSTGWTPLHFGNGTRLTVT.

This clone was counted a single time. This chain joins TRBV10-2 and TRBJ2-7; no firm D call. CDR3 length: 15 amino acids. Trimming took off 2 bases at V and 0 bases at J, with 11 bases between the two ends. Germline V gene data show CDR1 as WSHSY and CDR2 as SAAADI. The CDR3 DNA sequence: TGCGCCAGCAGTGAGGTGCGGATAAGCTCCTACGAGCAGTACTTC. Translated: CASSEVRISSYEQYF.

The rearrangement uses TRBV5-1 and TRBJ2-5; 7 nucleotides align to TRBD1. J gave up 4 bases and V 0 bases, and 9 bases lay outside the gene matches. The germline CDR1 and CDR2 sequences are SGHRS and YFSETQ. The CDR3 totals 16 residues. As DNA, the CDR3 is TGCGCCAGCAGCTTGGAAGGCAGTCCAGGGGGAGAGACCCAGTACTTC. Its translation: CASSLEGSPGGETQYF.

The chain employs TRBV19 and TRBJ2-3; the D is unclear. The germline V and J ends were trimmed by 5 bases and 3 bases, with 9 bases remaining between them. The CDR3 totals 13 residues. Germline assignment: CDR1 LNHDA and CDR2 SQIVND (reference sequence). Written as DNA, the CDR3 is TGTGCCAGTAGTTCAGGATTTACAGATACGCAGTATTTT. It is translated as CASSSGFTDTQYF.

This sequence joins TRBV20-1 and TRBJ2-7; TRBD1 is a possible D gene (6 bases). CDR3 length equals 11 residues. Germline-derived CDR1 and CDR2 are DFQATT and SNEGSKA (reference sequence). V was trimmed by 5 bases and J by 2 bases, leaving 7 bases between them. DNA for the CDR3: TGCAGTGCTCAGGGGACCTACGAGCAGTACTTC. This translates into CSAQGTYEQYF.

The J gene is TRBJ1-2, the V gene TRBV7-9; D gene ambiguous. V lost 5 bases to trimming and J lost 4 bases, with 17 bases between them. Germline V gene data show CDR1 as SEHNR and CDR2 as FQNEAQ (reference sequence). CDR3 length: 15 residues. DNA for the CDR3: TGTGCCAGCAGCCTCTCTCTCGCGAAGCTCTATGGCTACACCTTC. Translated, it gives CASSLSLAKLYGYTF.

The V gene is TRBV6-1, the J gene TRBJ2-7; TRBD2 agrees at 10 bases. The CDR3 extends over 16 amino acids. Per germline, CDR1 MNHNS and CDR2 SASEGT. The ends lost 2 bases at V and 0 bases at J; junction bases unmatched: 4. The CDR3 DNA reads TGTGCCAGCAGTGAATCCAGGACTAGCGGCTCCTACGAGCAGTACTTC. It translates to CASSESRTSGSYEQYF.

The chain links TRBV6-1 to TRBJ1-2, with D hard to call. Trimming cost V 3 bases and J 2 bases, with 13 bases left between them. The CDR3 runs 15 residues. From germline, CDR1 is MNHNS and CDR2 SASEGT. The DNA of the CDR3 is TGTGCCAGCAGTGAGGTTCAGACACCAAACTATGGCTACACCTTC. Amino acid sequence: CASSEVQTPNYGYTF.

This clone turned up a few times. The CDR3 nucleotides are TGTGCCAGTAGTCTTAGCGGGAGCAGGATCTACGAGCAGTACTTC. This translates into CASSLSGSRIYEQYF. The chain couples TRBV19 to TRBJ2-7; TRBD2 aligns across 9 bases. The CDR3 spans 15 residues. The trim removed 5 bases at V and 3 bases at J, leaving 8 bases unmatched. The germline V gene encodes CDR1 LNHDA and CDR2 SQIVND (reference sequence).

CDR3 in DNA: TGTGCCAGCAGTGCGCAGGGGAACACTGAAGCTTTCTTT. Amino acids: CASSAQGNTEAFF. This sequence joins TRBV2 and TRBJ1-1, with D tentatively TRBD1 (5 bases). The germline V gene has CDR1 SNHLY and CDR2 FYNNEI. V shed 4 bases and J shed 1 base, with 7 bases lying between them. The CDR3 is made up of 13 amino acids. Drawing the rest from reference TRBV2 and TRBJ1-1, the complete variable domain is EPEVTQTPSHQVTQMGQEVILRCVPISNHLYFYWYRQILGQKVEFLVSFYNNEISEKSEIFDDQFSVERPDGSNFTLKIRSTKLEDSAMYFCASSAQGNTEAFFGQGTRLTVV.

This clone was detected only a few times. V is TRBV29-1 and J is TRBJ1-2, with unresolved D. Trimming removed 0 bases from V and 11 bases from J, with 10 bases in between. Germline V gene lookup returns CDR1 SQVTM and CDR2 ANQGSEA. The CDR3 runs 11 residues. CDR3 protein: CSVEDYGEYTF. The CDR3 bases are TGCAGCGTTGAAGATTATGGGGAATACACCTTC.

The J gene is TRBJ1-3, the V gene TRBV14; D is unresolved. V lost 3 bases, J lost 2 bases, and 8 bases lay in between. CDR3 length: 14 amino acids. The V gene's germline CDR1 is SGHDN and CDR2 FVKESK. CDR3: CASSQTLPGNTIYF. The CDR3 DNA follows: TGTGCCAGCAGCCAGACCCTACCTGGAAACACCATATATTTT.

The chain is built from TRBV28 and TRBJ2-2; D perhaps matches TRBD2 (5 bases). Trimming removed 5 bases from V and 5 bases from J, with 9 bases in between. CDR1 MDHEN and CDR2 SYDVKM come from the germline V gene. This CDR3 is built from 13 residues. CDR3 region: CASSRGGTGELFF. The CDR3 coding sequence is TGTGCCAGCAGTCGGGGTGGGACCGGGGAGCTGTTTTTT.

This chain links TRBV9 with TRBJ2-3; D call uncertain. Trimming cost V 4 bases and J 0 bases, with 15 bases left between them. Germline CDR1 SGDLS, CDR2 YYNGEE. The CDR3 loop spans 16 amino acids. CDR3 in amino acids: CASSYGYVLSTDTQYF. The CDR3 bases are TGTGCCAGCAGCTATGGCTACGTGTTGAGCACAGATACGCAGTATTTT.

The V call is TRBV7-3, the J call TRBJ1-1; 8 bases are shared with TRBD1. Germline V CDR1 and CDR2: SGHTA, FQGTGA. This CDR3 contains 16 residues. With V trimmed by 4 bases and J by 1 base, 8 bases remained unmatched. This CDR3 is CASSSATDRENTEAFF. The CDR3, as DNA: TGTGCCAGCAGCTCCGCAACGGACAGGGAGAACACTGAAGCTTTCTTT.

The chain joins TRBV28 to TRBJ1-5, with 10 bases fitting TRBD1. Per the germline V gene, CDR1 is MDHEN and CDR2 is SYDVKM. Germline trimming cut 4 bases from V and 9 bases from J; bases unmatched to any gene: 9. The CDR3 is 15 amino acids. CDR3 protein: CASSSGQGRVGPQHF. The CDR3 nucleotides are TGTGCCAGCAGTTCGGGACAGGGGCGCGTTGGGCCCCAGCATTTT. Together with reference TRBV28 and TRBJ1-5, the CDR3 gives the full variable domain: DVKVTQSSRYLVKRTGEKVFLECVQDMDHENMFWYRQDPGLGLRLIYFSYDVKMKEKGDIPEGYSVSREKKERFSLILESASTNQTSMYLCASSSGQGRVGPQHFGDGTRLSIL.

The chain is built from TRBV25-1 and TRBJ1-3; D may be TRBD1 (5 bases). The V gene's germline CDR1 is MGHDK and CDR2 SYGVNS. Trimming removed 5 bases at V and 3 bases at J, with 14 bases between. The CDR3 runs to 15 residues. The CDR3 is CASSRARGFGNTIYF. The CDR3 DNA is TGTGCCAGCAGTAGGGCTAGGGGATTTGGAAACACCATATATTTT.

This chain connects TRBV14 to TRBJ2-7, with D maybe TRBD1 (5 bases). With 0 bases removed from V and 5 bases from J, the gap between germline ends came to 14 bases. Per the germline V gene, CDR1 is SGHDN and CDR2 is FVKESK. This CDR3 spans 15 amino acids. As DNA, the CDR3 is TGTGCCAGCAGCCAAGATTACGGCAGGGCGGACGAGCAGTACTTC. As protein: CASSQDYGRADEQYF.

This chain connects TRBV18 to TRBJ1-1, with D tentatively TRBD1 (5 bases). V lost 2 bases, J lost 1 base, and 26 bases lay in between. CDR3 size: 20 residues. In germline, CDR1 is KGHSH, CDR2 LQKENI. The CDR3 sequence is CASSPNLGTVGHDSNTEAFF. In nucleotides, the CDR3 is TGTGCCAGCTCACCAAACCTTGGGACCGTAGGACATGATTCGAACACTGAAGCTTTCTTT.

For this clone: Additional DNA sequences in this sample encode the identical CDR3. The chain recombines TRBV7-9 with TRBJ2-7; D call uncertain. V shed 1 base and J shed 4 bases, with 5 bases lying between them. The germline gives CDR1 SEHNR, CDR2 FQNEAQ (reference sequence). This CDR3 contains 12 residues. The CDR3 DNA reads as TGTGCCAGCAGCTTAGTAGGGTACGAGCAGTACTTC. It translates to CASSLVGYEQYF.